These T cell receptor beta chains were read from a single sample in a study of spatial heterogeneity in lung cancer. TCRdb passed the 5' RACE reads through MiXCR, listing each CDR3 protein once. The sample consists of some 38,000 distinct CDR3 sequences, around 3.1% of them appearing once. The sequencing used normal lung tissue next to the tumor, collected at surgery. The receptor set was obtained from a male donor with early-stage non-small cell lung cancer. Each CDR3 is given with its conserved first and last residue. The order of the fields is J gene, V gene, D gene, clone size, CDR3 DNA, CDR3 protein. A D gene is named only where the DNA matches it firmly. Not every row has a clone size; where given, it reads once, few, many or a size class.

j_call: TRBJ2-3
v_call: TRBV12-3/TRBV12-4
d_call: .
clone_size: many
cdr3_nt: TGTGCCAGCAGTCCTGGACAGTTTTTGCAGTATTTT
cdr3_aa: CASSPGQFLQYF

j_call: TRBJ1-1
v_call: TRBV29-1
d_call: .
clone_size: many
cdr3_nt: TGCAGCGGGTATGGACAGACGAACACTGAAGCTTTCTTT
cdr3_aa: CSGYGQTNTEAFF

j_call: TRBJ2-1
v_call: TRBV11-2
d_call: TRBD2
clone_size: many
cdr3_nt: TGTGCCAGCAGCTTAGAGCTGGGCGGGAGGAGCTCCTACAATGAGCAGTTCTTC
cdr3_aa: CASSLELGGRSSYNEQFF

j_call: TRBJ2-5
v_call: TRBV20-1
d_call: TRBD2
clone_size: many
cdr3_nt: TGCAGTGCCCAGTGGGCGGGAGCGACGGAGACCCAGTACTTC
cdr3_aa: CSAQWAGATETQYF

j_call: TRBJ2-7
v_call: TRBV7-9
d_call: TRBD2
clone_size: many
cdr3_nt: TGTGCCAGCAGCTTACCTCGGACTAGCGGGCGAACCTACGAGCAGTACTTC
cdr3_aa: CASSLPRTSGRTYEQYF

j_call: TRBJ1-1
v_call: TRBV12-3/TRBV12-4
d_call: TRBD1
clone_size: many
cdr3_nt: TGTGCCAGCAGTTTACTGGCAGGGGGGCCGAACACTGAAGCTTTCTTT
cdr3_aa: CASSLLAGGPNTEAFF

j_call: TRBJ1-6
v_call: TRBV12-3/TRBV12-4
d_call: .
clone_size: many
cdr3_nt: TGTGCCAGCAGGGGGGGACATTCACCCCTCCACTTT
cdr3_aa: CASRGGHSPLHF

j_call: TRBJ2-1
v_call: TRBV29-1
d_call: TRBD1
clone_size: many
cdr3_nt: TGCAGCGTAGGACAGGGGGCGCAGAATGAGCAGTTCTTC
cdr3_aa: CSVGQGAQNEQFF

j_call: TRBJ2-2
v_call: TRBV5-1
d_call: .
clone_size: many
cdr3_nt: TGCGCCAGCAGCTTGGGTGGCGCGAACACCGGGGAGCTGTTTTTT
cdr3_aa: CASSLGGANTGELFF

j_call: TRBJ1-6
v_call: TRBV6-1
d_call: .
clone_size: many
cdr3_nt: TGTGCCAGCAGCGCCATGGGGGGTTCACCCCTCCACTTT
cdr3_aa: CASSAMGGSPLHF

j_call: TRBJ1-6
v_call: TRBV4-2
d_call: TRBD1
clone_size: many
cdr3_nt: TGTGCCAGCAGCCACGAGGGGGACAGGGCGAATTCACCCCTCCACTTT
cdr3_aa: CASSHEGDRANSPLHF

j_call: TRBJ2-3
v_call: TRBV28
d_call: TRBD2
clone_size: many
cdr3_nt: TGTGCCAGCAGTTTGATCGGGAGGGCATCGGATACGCAGTATTTT
cdr3_aa: CASSLIGRASDTQYF

j_call: TRBJ1-5
v_call: TRBV6-5
d_call: .
clone_size: many
cdr3_nt: TGTGCCACGCTGCCGGTGACCCCCAATCAGCCCCAGCATTTT
cdr3_aa: CATLPVTPNQPQHF

j_call: TRBJ1-5
v_call: TRBV20-1
d_call: .
clone_size: many
cdr3_nt: TGCAGTGCTAGAGAGGGAGAGGGGCCACGGATTGAGCCCCAGCATTTT
cdr3_aa: CSAREGEGPRIEPQHF

j_call: TRBJ2-7
v_call: TRBV20-1
d_call: TRBD1
clone_size: many
cdr3_nt: TGCAGTGCTGTCCGGACAGGGGGCTACGAGCAGTACTTC
cdr3_aa: CSAVRTGGYEQYF

j_call: TRBJ1-1
v_call: TRBV10-1
d_call: .
clone_size: many
cdr3_nt: TGCGCCAGCAGTTTATCGTCCGGAGGCACTGAAGCTTTCTTT
cdr3_aa: CASSLSSGGTEAFF

j_call: TRBJ1-1
v_call: TRBV28
d_call: .
clone_size: many
cdr3_nt: TGTGCCAGCACCCGAACAGGGATGGGTGCTTTCTTT
cdr3_aa: CASTRTGMGAFF

j_call: TRBJ2-3
v_call: TRBV10-3
d_call: TRBD1
clone_size: many
cdr3_nt: TGTGCCATCAGTGCCGGGACAGGGGTGGCAGATACGCAGTATTTT
cdr3_aa: CAISAGTGVADTQYF

j_call: TRBJ2-5
v_call: TRBV7-2
d_call: TRBD2
clone_size: many
cdr3_nt: TGTGCCAGCAGCTTAAGCGGGGCTTCTGAGACCCAGTACTTC
cdr3_aa: CASSLSGASETQYF

j_call: TRBJ2-7
v_call: TRBV7-8
d_call: .
clone_size: many
cdr3_nt: TGTGCCAGCAGCTCCCAGGGAGAGCAGTACTTC
cdr3_aa: CASSSQGEQYF

j_call: TRBJ2-1
v_call: TRBV18
d_call: TRBD1
clone_size: many
cdr3_nt: TGTGCCAGCTCACCCGGACAGGGGGTAGTGGATGAGCAGTTCTTC
cdr3_aa: CASSPGQGVVDEQFF

j_call: TRBJ1-5
v_call: TRBV28
d_call: .
clone_size: many
cdr3_nt: TGTGCCAGCAAGCCTACAAATCAGCCCCAGCATTTT
cdr3_aa: CASKPTNQPQHF

j_call: TRBJ1-1
v_call: TRBV5-1
d_call: .
clone_size: few
cdr3_nt: TGCGCCAGCAGCTTGGCCGAAAGGAGCGGTGAAGCTTTCTTT
cdr3_aa: CASSLAERSGEAFF

j_call: TRBJ1-2
v_call: TRBV20-1
d_call: .
clone_size: many
cdr3_nt: TGCAGTGCTAGTAGGGACCTGTCAGGTTTTAATGGCTACACCTTC
cdr3_aa: CSASRDLSGFNGYTF

j_call: TRBJ2-1
v_call: TRBV28
d_call: .
clone_size: many
cdr3_nt: TGTGCCAGCCGAGAGACAGGTCCCGGGCGGAATGAGCAGTTCTTC
cdr3_aa: CASRETGPGRNEQFF

j_call: TRBJ2-3
v_call: TRBV2
d_call: .
clone_size: few
cdr3_nt: TGTGCCAGCAAAATAGGGGTCACAGATACGCAGTATTTT
cdr3_aa: CASKIGVTDTQYF

j_call: TRBJ1-5
v_call: TRBV12-3/TRBV12-4
d_call: .
clone_size: many
cdr3_nt: TGTGCCAGCAGTTTAGGCAGGGCGTCTCAGCCCCAGCATTTT
cdr3_aa: CASSLGRASQPQHF

j_call: TRBJ2-1
v_call: TRBV28
d_call: TRBD1
clone_size: many
cdr3_nt: TGTGCCAGCAGTTCCGCTGACAGGGTAGTCAATGAGCAGTTCTTC
cdr3_aa: CASSSADRVVNEQFF

j_call: TRBJ1-1
v_call: TRBV29-1
d_call: .
clone_size: few
cdr3_nt: TGCAGCGTTGAAAGAAGCCAGAACACTGAAGCTTTCTTT
cdr3_aa: CSVERSQNTEAFF

j_call: TRBJ2-7
v_call: TRBV2
d_call: .
clone_size: few
cdr3_nt: TGTGCCAGCAGTGAAGGGGTTGAGACCGTCCCCTACGAGCAGTACTTC
cdr3_aa: CASSEGVETVPYEQYF

j_call: TRBJ2-7
v_call: TRBV20-1
d_call: .
clone_size: many
cdr3_nt: TGCAGTGCTAGAGTACCAGCTTCCTACGAGCAGTACTTC
cdr3_aa: CSARVPASYEQYF

j_call: TRBJ2-1
v_call: TRBV5-1
d_call: .
clone_size: many
cdr3_nt: TGCGCCAGCAGCTTAGGCGGTAGGTCCTACAATGAGCAGTTCTTC
cdr3_aa: CASSLGGRSYNEQFF

j_call: TRBJ2-4
v_call: TRBV28
d_call: .
clone_size: many
cdr3_nt: TGTGCCGTGGGGAAAAGGGTTGGGGAAAACATTCAGTACTTC
cdr3_aa: CAVGKRVGENIQYF

j_call: TRBJ1-5
v_call: TRBV20-1
d_call: .
clone_size: many
cdr3_nt: TGCAGTGCACCCGGCGGGAATCAGCCCCAGCATTTT
cdr3_aa: CSAPGGNQPQHF

j_call: TRBJ2-7
v_call: TRBV7-6
d_call: .
clone_size: many
cdr3_nt: TGTGCCAGCAGCTCCCTTCCGGGTTACGAGCAGTACTTC
cdr3_aa: CASSSLPGYEQYF

j_call: TRBJ1-2
v_call: TRBV28
d_call: TRBD1
clone_size: many
cdr3_nt: TGTGCCAGCAGCCTGGGGGACAGACACTATGGCTACACCTTC
cdr3_aa: CASSLGDRHYGYTF

j_call: TRBJ2-3
v_call: TRBV6-6
d_call: TRBD1
clone_size: many
cdr3_nt: TGTGCCGGTTCACAGGGGGCCGGCACAGATACGCAGTATTTT
cdr3_aa: CAGSQGAGTDTQYF

j_call: TRBJ2-1
v_call: TRBV20-1
d_call: TRBD2
clone_size: many
cdr3_nt: TGCAGTGCCAGACTAGCGGGGGACAACTCCTACAATGAGCAGTTCTTC
cdr3_aa: CSARLAGDNSYNEQFF

j_call: TRBJ1-6
v_call: TRBV25-1
d_call: TRBD1
clone_size: many
cdr3_nt: TGTGCCACCTTAGGACAGGGGTATTCACCCCTCCACTTT
cdr3_aa: CATLGQGYSPLHF

j_call: TRBJ1-4
v_call: TRBV6-6
d_call: TRBD1
clone_size: .
cdr3_nt: TGTGCCAGCAAGGGGGCCCAAAAACTGTTTTTT
cdr3_aa: CASKGAQKLFF

j_call: TRBJ2-1
v_call: TRBV6-1
d_call: .
clone_size: many
cdr3_nt: TGTGCCAGCAGTGGCCGAGGGGGGAATGAGCAGTTCTTC
cdr3_aa: CASSGRGGNEQFF

j_call: TRBJ1-3
v_call: TRBV3-1
d_call: .
clone_size: many
cdr3_nt: TGTGCCAGCAGCCAAGAAAGCCACCTGATTGGAAACACCATATATTTT
cdr3_aa: CASSQESHLIGNTIYF

j_call: TRBJ1-5
v_call: TRBV5-1
d_call: .
clone_size: many
cdr3_nt: TGCGCCAGCAGCTTGCGTCCAGGCAATCAGCCCCAGCATTTT
cdr3_aa: CASSLRPGNQPQHF

j_call: TRBJ2-2
v_call: TRBV6-5
d_call: .
clone_size: many
cdr3_nt: TGTGCCAGCAGTTACTCTTTTTCCGGGGAGCTGTTTTTT
cdr3_aa: CASSYSFSGELFF

j_call: TRBJ1-5
v_call: TRBV28
d_call: .
clone_size: many
cdr3_nt: TGTGCCAGCAGTCCCCAGGGTCTCAATCAGCCCCAGCATTTT
cdr3_aa: CASSPQGLNQPQHF

j_call: TRBJ2-3
v_call: TRBV24-1
d_call: TRBD2
clone_size: many
cdr3_nt: TGTGCCACCGCCGGACTAGCGGGGACTAGCACAGATACGCAGTATTTT
cdr3_aa: CATAGLAGTSTDTQYF

j_call: TRBJ2-3
v_call: TRBV5-1
d_call: .
clone_size: many
cdr3_nt: TGCGCCAGCAGCTTGGCCCAGTCACCAGATACGCAGTATTTT
cdr3_aa: CASSLAQSPDTQYF

j_call: TRBJ1-2
v_call: TRBV7-2
d_call: TRBD1
clone_size: few
cdr3_nt: TGTGCCAGCAGCTTAGATCCGGGACAGACCTATGGCTACACCTTC
cdr3_aa: CASSLDPGQTYGYTF

j_call: TRBJ2-7
v_call: TRBV10-1
d_call: TRBD2
clone_size: many
cdr3_nt: TGCGCCAGCAGCCCCGGGACTAGCGGGTCCTACGAGCAGTACTTC
cdr3_aa: CASSPGTSGSYEQYF

j_call: TRBJ2-5
v_call: TRBV7-9
d_call: TRBD2
clone_size: many
cdr3_nt: TGTGCCAGCAGCTTAGGATCGGCGAGCGGGGGCCAAGAGACCCAGTACTTC
cdr3_aa: CASSLGSASGGQETQYF